This T cell receptor (beta chain) was documented in a study of siplizumab effects on memory and regulatory T cells. Note on this clone: Its antigen remains unknown.

TCRdb's copy holds only in-frame clones and misses some; the assay was immunoSEQ multiplex PCR. The sample records over 95,000 clones, roughly 95% being singletons. Study conclusions and caveats: Siplizumab caused a significant drop in alloreactive sequences traceable to unstimulated CD4+ memory cells. Apparently key alloresponse contributors, naive T cells also seemed more diverse than memory cells.

This TCR was sampled from a human donor in good health. The material sequenced was non-Treg CD4+ T cells sorted from blood.

CDR3 region: CATSRDGPTGADANTGELFF. The CDR3 DNA follows: TGTGCCACCAGCAGAGATGGCCCCACAGGGGCGGACGCGAACACCGGGGAGCTGTTTTTT. This chain connects TRBV15 to TRBJ2-2, with 7 bases fitting TRBD1. CDR1 is LNHNV, CDR2 YYDKDF, per germline (reference sequence). The CDR3 has 20 residues. V lost 0 bases and J lost 0; bases outside the gene matches: 13. Variable domain in full (rest from reference TRBV15 and TRBJ2-2): DAMVIQNPRYQVTQFGKPVTLSCSQTLNHNVMYWYQQKSSQAPKLLFHYYDKDFNNEADTPDNFQSRRPNTSFCFLDIRSPGLGDTAMYLCATSRDGPTGADANTGELFFGEGSRLTVL.